The 32 T cell receptor beta chains given below trace back to one sample, sequenced in a study of shared clonotypes between healthy human individuals (dated by TCRdb to the early 2020s). The library was prepared using the immunoSEQ multiplex PCR assay. This is the immuneACCESS table as TCRdb keeps it, with only in-frame sequences that have V and J called. A part of the clones is gone; compared with another copy, unresolved V genes explain less than half, and the rest is unexplained. The sample yields about 1.5 million clones; around 95% were counted once. The ten largest clones add up to roughly 1.1% of the sample. Sample: naive CD4+ T cells sorted from blood. Taken with the paper, the label for cell subset or site translates to: CD45RA+ positively selected. Receptors were obtained from a man aged 30 to 45 in good health.

The V gene is TRBV10-1, the J gene TRBJ2-7; the D is unclear. The germline V gene has CDR1 WNHNN and CDR2 SYGVQD (reference sequence). The V end lost 5 bases, the J end lost 6 bases, and 11 bases lay between the germline ends. This CDR3 is built from 12 residues. Here the CDR3 DNA reads TGCGCCAGCAGTCCCTCCATGGCCGAGCAGTACTTC. It yields the protein CASSPSMAEQYF.

The gene calls are TRBV7-2 and TRBJ2-7, with 10 bases matching TRBD2. The CDR3 extends over 15 amino acids. Germline CDR1 reads SGHTA; CDR2 reads FQGNSA. J lost 7 bases, V lost 5 bases, and 11 bases had no gene match. CDR3 protein: CASSPSGRASVEQYF. The CDR3 bases are TGTGCCAGCAGCCCAAGCGGGAGGGCCTCGGTTGAGCAGTACTTC.

The V and J genes are TRBV10-3 and TRBJ2-3, with 9 bases fitting TRBD2. The CDR3 contains 11 residues. Germline loops: CDR1 ENHRY, CDR2 SYGVKD. V lost 11 bases, J lost 5 bases, and 2 bases stayed unmatched. The CDR3 sequence is CASRGGDTQYF. DNA of the CDR3: TGTGCCTCGCGGGGGGGAGATACGCAGTATTTT.

Concerning this clone itself: At the DNA level, this CDR3 is encoded by other sequences in the same sample as well. V and J are TRBV29-1 and TRBJ2-7, with no clear D. Looked up from germline, CDR1 is SQVTM and CDR2 is ANQGSEA. This CDR3 contains 12 residues. Trimming cost V 2 bases and J 2 bases, with 7 bases left between them. CDR3 sequence reads: CSVESDTYEQYF. Written as DNA, the CDR3 is TGCAGCGTTGAATCAGACACCTACGAGCAGTACTTC.

The chain uses TRBV7-2 and TRBJ2-5; D unclear. CDR1 and CDR2 (germline): SGHTA, FQGNSA. The CDR3 consists of 14 residues. Trimming stripped 0 bases from V and 0 bases from J, with 5 bases between. The chain's CDR3 is CASSLANYQETQYF. The CDR3 DNA follows: TGTGCCAGCAGCTTAGCGAATTACCAAGAGACCCAGTACTTC.

V usage is TRBV7-9 and J usage is TRBJ2-1; the D is unclear. V was pared by 2 bases and J by 7 bases, with 12 bases between. The CDR3 consists of 14 residues. CDR1 is SEHNR and CDR2 is FQNEAQ in the germline V gene (reference sequence). The chain's CDR3 is CASSLPSFANEQFF. CDR3 in DNA: TGTGCCAGCAGCTTACCGAGTTTCGCGAATGAGCAGTTCTTC.

V usage is TRBV7-6 and J usage is TRBJ2-3, with 8 positions matching TRBD2. This CDR3 has 15 residues. Germline CDR1 is SGHVS and CDR2 is FNYEAQ. Trimming at V came to 5 bases and at J to 4 bases, leaving 8 bases not matched to a gene. CDR3 amino acids: CASSPGLGPPDTQYF. As DNA, the CDR3 is TGTGCCAGCAGCCCGGGACTAGGGCCTCCAGATACGCAGTATTTT.

This clone came up once. Other DNA sequences from this sample encode an identical CDR3 as well. The V gene is TRBV18, the J gene TRBJ1-2; 9 nucleotides agree with TRBD1. The CDR3 is 13 amino acids. CDR1 and CDR2 (germline): KGHSH, LQKENI. The trim removed 3 bases at V and 7 bases at J, leaving 3 bases unmatched. For the CDR3, the DNA is TGTGCCAGCTCACCCACGGACAGGGGTGGCTACACCTTC. Translation gives CASSPTDRGGYTF.

This clone occurred once. This chain links TRBV7-2 with TRBJ2-3, with D unresolved. Trimming pared 3 bases from V and 4 bases from J, leaving 8 bases between. Germline assignment: CDR1 SGHTA and CDR2 FQGNSA. CDR3 length: 13 residues. Written as DNA, the CDR3 is TGTGCCAGCAGCTTCGTTAGGGCAGATACGCAGTATTTT. Translated, it gives CASSFVRADTQYF.

The genes are TRBV4-1 and TRBJ2-7; 7 bases line up with TRBD2. There are 15 residues in the CDR3. Germline trimming cut 6 bases from V and 3 bases from J; bases unmatched to any gene: 11. CDR1 and CDR2 from the germline V gene are MGHRA and YSYEKL. CDR3 in DNA: TGCGCCAGCAGGCCCAGCGGGGCGGTGGGCTACGAGCAGTACTTC. It yields the protein CASRPSGAVGYEQYF.

J is TRBJ2-7 and V is TRBV14, with D uncertain. The CDR3 is 16 residues long. In germline, CDR1 is SGHDN, CDR2 FVKESK. The V and J ends lost 4 bases and 0 bases respectively, with 16 bases between them. In DNA form, the CDR3 reads TGTGCCAGCAGCCGGGTAAGGACGGCTAGCTCCTACGAGCAGTACTTC. Its protein is CASSRVRTASSYEQYF.

J is TRBJ1-2 and V is TRBV20-1; D is ambiguous. Germline values: CDR1 DFQATT, CDR2 SNEGSKA (reference sequence). V was shortened by 3 bases and J by 14 bases, with 16 bases between the two germline ends. The CDR3 length is 11 residues. The CDR3 nucleotides read TGCAGTGCTAGGGTGACAAGTTCTTATACCTTC. As protein: CSARVTSSYTF.

The chain is built from TRBV10-2 and TRBJ2-4, with D possibly being TRBD1 (5 bases). Germline CDR1 reads WSHSY; CDR2 reads SAAADI. V lost 3 bases to trimming and J lost 3 bases, with 9 bases between them. The CDR3 contains 14 residues. Here the CDR3 DNA reads TGCGCCAGCAGTGAAATAGGGGACAAAAACATTCAGTACTTC. Amino acids: CASSEIGDKNIQYF.

The chain combines TRBV5-1 with TRBJ2-5, with D uncertain. CDR1 is SGHRS and CDR2 is YFSETQ in the germline V gene. This CDR3 contains 13 residues. With 0 bases removed from V and 5 bases from J, the gap between germline ends came to 8 bases. The CDR3 DNA follows: TGCGCCAGCAGCTTGGATATATGGGAGACCCAGTACTTC. It specifies CASSLDIWETQYF.

V usage is TRBV2 and J usage is TRBJ1-5; TRBD1 agrees at 7 bases. The junction had 7 bases not matched to a gene; V was cut back by 3 bases and J by 2 bases. The CDR3 has 16 amino acids. Germline-derived CDR1 and CDR2 are SNHLY and FYNNEI. Here the CDR3 DNA reads TGTGCCAGCAGTGACAGGGGGGGTTTAGGCAATCAGCCCCAGCATTTT. Its protein product is CASSDRGGLGNQPQHF.

The V gene is TRBV7-2, the J gene TRBJ2-4; the D gene is possibly TRBD2 (5 bases). Germline assignment: CDR1 SGHTA and CDR2 FQGNSA. There are 16 residues in the CDR3. V lost 2 bases and J lost 2, with 13 bases in between. This chain's CDR3 is CASSLYLSDSKNIQYF. The DNA for the CDR3 is TGTGCCAGCAGCTTATATCTATCGGACTCCAAAAACATTCAGTACTTC.

The chain uses TRBV18 and TRBJ1-2; D unclear. Trimming took 6 bases from V and 0 from J, leaving 17 bases between them. This CDR3 comprises 16 residues. CDR1 and CDR2 from the germline V gene are KGHSH and LQKENI. The CDR3 loop is CASSPTVHPANYGYTF. Written as DNA, the CDR3 is TGTGCCAGCTCGCCCACCGTCCATCCGGCTAACTATGGCTACACCTTC. The complete variable domain, with remaining parts taken from reference TRBV18 and TRBJ1-2, reads NAGVMQNPRHLVRRRGQEARLRCSPMKGHSHVYWYRQLPEEGLKFMVYLQKENIIDESGMPKERFSAEFPKEGPSILRIQQVVRGDSAAYFCASSPTVHPANYGYTFGSGTRLTVV.

This chain connects TRBV9 to TRBJ1-2; tentative D call: TRBD1 (6 bases). The V and J ends lost 0 bases and 8 bases respectively, with 17 bases between them. The CDR3 sequence is 15 residues long. Germline CDR1 and CDR2: SGDLS and YYNGEE. The DNA for the CDR3 is TGTGCCAGCAGCGTAGGACAGGCTCTGGGGTTCGGCTACACCTTC. Residues: CASSVGQALGFGYTF.

This rearrangement joins TRBV7-8 to TRBJ2-1, with 11 bases aligning to TRBD2. Germline lookup yields CDR1 SGHVS and CDR2 FQNEAQ. The CDR3 runs 15 residues. Trimming removed 7 bases from V and 4 bases from J; junction bases left unmatched: 6. The CDR3 protein is CASTRTSGYYNEQFF. The CDR3 DNA is TGTGCCAGCACCCGGACTAGCGGGTATTACAATGAGCAGTTCTTC.

The rearrangement links TRBV7-9 to TRBJ1-2; TRBD1 matches 9 bases. CDR1 SEHNR and CDR2 FQNEAQ come from the germline V gene (reference sequence). With 4 bases clipped from V and 3 bases from J, the junction kept 3 bases outside the gene matches. This CDR3 comprises 14 residues. The CDR3 bases are TGTGCCAGCAGCTCGGGGGACAGGGACTATGGCTACACCTTC. Amino acids: CASSSGDRDYGYTF.

This chain links TRBV5-1 with TRBJ1-5; D not resolved. CDR1 and CDR2 (germline): SGHRS, YFSETQ. The CDR3 runs 14 residues. The ends were cut back, 4 bases at V and 4 bases at J, with 12 bases in the middle. In DNA form, the CDR3 reads TGCGCCAGCAGCCAAGGCGGACGGAATCAGCCCCAGCATTTT. It encodes CASSQGGRNQPQHF.

V and J are TRBV6-5 and TRBJ2-7; maybe TRBD1 (7 bases). CDR1 is MNHEY, CDR2 SVGAGI, per germline. The CDR3 spans 14 residues. V was clipped by 6 bases and J by 4 bases, with 16 bases between them. The CDR3 reads CASSNGPGGYEQYF. The CDR3 DNA reads TGTGCCAGCAGCAACGGGCCAGGGGGGTACGAGCAGTACTTC.

This rearrangement joins TRBV5-4 to TRBJ2-1; TRBD1 matches 9 bases. The CDR3 sequence is 16 residues long. The trim removed 5 bases at V and 7 bases at J, leaving 13 bases unmatched. Germline assignment: CDR1 SGHNT and CDR2 YYREEE (reference sequence). The CDR3 spells CASSPLTGGMNNEQFF. The CDR3 region has the DNA TGTGCCAGCAGTCCCCTTACAGGGGGCATGAATAATGAGCAGTTCTTC.

The J gene is TRBJ1-1, the V gene TRBV5-6; D not resolved. This CDR3 is 14 amino acids long. Per the germline V gene, CDR1 is SGHDT and CDR2 is YYEEEE. V dropped 0 bases and J dropped 0 bases, with 6 bases sitting between them. This CDR3 is CASSLGSLNTEAFF. As DNA, the CDR3 is TGTGCCAGCAGCTTGGGATCGCTGAACACTGAAGCTTTCTTT.

The chain combines TRBV10-1 with TRBJ2-1; unclear D gene. This CDR3 contains 13 residues. The germline V and J ends were trimmed by 2 bases and 8 bases, with 10 bases remaining between them. CDR1 and CDR2 from the germline V gene are WNHNN and SYGVQD (reference sequence). The CDR3 DNA follows: TGCGCCAGCAGTGAGAGGCTCCCGGATGAGCAGTTCTTC. Translation: CASSERLPDEQFF.

This sequence joins TRBV28 and TRBJ2-7; maybe TRBD2 (6 bases). The CDR3 loop spans 15 amino acids. Germline CDR1 MDHEN, CDR2 SYDVKM. V was pared by 3 bases and J by 3 bases, with 15 bases between. The CDR3 sequence is CASSFPRLGIYEQYF. For the CDR3, the DNA is TGTGCCAGCAGTTTTCCGCGACTAGGAATCTACGAGCAGTACTTC.

The rearrangement uses TRBV6-6 and TRBJ1-5; TRBD1 is a possible D gene (5 bases). Looked up from germline, CDR1 is MNHNY and CDR2 is SVGAGI (reference sequence). The germline V and J ends were trimmed by 7 bases and 5 bases, with 15 bases remaining between them. The CDR3 runs 14 residues. CDR3: CASTGTGPHQPQHF. The DNA for the CDR3 is TGTGCCAGCACGGGGACGGGGCCCCATCAGCCCCAGCATTTT.

The V call is TRBV9, the J call TRBJ2-5, with a weak D call TRBD2 (6 bases). Germline CDR1 and CDR2: SGDLS and YYNGEE. This CDR3 spans 15 amino acids. Trimming shortened V by 1 base and J by 3 bases, and 13 bases separated the two germline ends. CDR3 sequence: CASSVTPGLKETQYF. The CDR3 coding sequence is TGTGCCAGCAGCGTAACCCCGGGACTTAAAGAGACCCAGTACTTC.

The V and J genes are TRBV7-2 and TRBJ1-3; no firm D call. The CDR3 extends over 15 amino acids. Trimming removed 1 base from V and 1 base from J, with 8 bases in between. The germline CDR1 and CDR2 sequences are SGHTA and FQGNSA. CDR3 amino acids: CASSLVVASGNTIYF. For the CDR3, the DNA is TGTGCCAGCAGCTTAGTAGTGGCTTCTGGAAACACCATATATTTT.

Regarding this clone: Other nucleotide sequences in the sample specify the same CDR3. J is TRBJ2-7 and V is TRBV28; no reliable D call. Trimming removed 6 bases at V and 2 bases at J, with 5 bases between. CDR3 length: 11 residues. Germline V gives CDR1 MDHEN, CDR2 SYDVKM. As DNA, the CDR3 is TGTGCCAGCAGCCTAACCTACGAGCAGTACTTC. Amino acid sequence: CASSLTYEQYF. Full variable domain (remainder filled in from reference TRBV28 and TRBJ2-7): DVKVTQSSRYLVKRTGEKVFLECVQDMDHENMFWYRQDPGLGLRLIYFSYDVKMKEKGDIPEGYSVSREKKERFSLILESASTNQTSMYLCASSLTYEQYFGPGTRLTVT.

Details on this clone: The sample has other DNA sequences that encode this CDR3 too. The rearrangement joins TRBV14 to TRBJ1-1; no clear D. The CDR3 runs to 13 residues. Trimming took 0 bases from V and 5 from J, leaving 7 bases between them. Germline CDR1 reads SGHDN; CDR2 reads FVKESK. CDR3 region: CASSQELGTEAFF. For the CDR3, the DNA is TGTGCCAGCAGCCAAGAACTTGGGACTGAAGCTTTCTTT.

This clone was counted between two and nine times. The rearrangement uses TRBV27 and TRBJ1-5; D might be TRBD1 (5 bases). Germline lookup yields CDR1 MNHEY and CDR2 SMNVEV (reference sequence). The CDR3 consists of 15 residues. V gave up 10 bases and J gave up 3 bases, with 19 bases separating them. CDR3 residues: CATSIRGGFNQPQHF. The CDR3 DNA sequence: TGTGCCACCTCAATTCGTGGGGGGTTCAATCAGCCCCAGCATTTT.